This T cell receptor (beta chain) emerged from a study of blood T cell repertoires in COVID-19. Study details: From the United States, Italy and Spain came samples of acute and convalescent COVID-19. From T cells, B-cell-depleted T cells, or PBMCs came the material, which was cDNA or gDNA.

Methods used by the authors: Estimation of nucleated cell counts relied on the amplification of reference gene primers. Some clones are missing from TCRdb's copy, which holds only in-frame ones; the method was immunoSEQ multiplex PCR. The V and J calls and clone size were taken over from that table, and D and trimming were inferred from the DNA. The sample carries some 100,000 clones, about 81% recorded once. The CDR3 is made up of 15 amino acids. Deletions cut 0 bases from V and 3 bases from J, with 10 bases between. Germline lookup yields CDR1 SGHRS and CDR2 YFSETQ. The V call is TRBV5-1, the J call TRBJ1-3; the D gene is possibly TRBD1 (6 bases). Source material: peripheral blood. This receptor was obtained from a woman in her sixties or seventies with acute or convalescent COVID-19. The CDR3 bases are TGCGCCAGCAGCTTGGAAGGGGGAAATGGAAACACCATATATTTT. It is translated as CASSLEGGNGNTIYF.